The 16 T cell receptor beta chains below were found in one sample sequenced in a study of blood T cells in healthy people across ages (dated by TCRdb to between 2014 and 2017). Library preparation was by 5' RACE. A second about 6 to 11 cycle PCR used a sample-barcoded 5' primer and a J-beta primer mix. In TCRdb, the public reads were trimmed at Q25 with fastp and aligned with MiXCR, with productive beta chains retained. When rows share a CDR3 protein, they turn into one entry using the most common DNA and genes. The sample has fewer than 2,000,000 distinct CDR3 sequences on record, roughly 43% of them singletons. Approximately 22% of the sample lies in the top ten. Sequenced input: blood. The receptors shown here come from a human donor in good health.

The chain combines TRBV6-1 with TRBJ2-1; possible D gene TRBD1, 5 bases. Trimming took off 6 bases at V and 3 bases at J, with 27 bases between the two ends. This CDR3 has 19 amino acids. The V gene's germline CDR1 is MNHNS and CDR2 SASEGT. CDR3 nucleotides: TGTGCCAGCAGAAGAGCGAGCAGGGTGTCCAAATTATACTACAATGAGCAGTTCTTC. This sequence encodes CASRRASRVSKLYYNEQFF.

A few counts support this clonotype. The rearrangement joins TRBV11-1 to TRBJ1-6, with 11 positions matching TRBD1. The germline gives CDR1 SGHAT, CDR2 FQDESV (reference sequence). After removal of 3 bases from V and 7 bases from J, the junction contained 5 bases not matched to a gene. There are 16 residues in the CDR3. CDR3 sequence: CASSFSGTGGNSPLHF. The DNA of the CDR3 is TGTGCCAGCAGCTTTTCCGGGACAGGGGGGAATTCACCCCTCCACTTT.

This chain uses TRBV5-1 with TRBJ1-1; D not certain. This CDR3 contains 14 residues. The germline V gene has CDR1 SGHRS and CDR2 YFSETQ. Trimming removed 0 bases at V and 7 bases at J, with 13 bases between. This CDR3 is CASSLETAGLEAFF. The CDR3 nucleotides are TGCGCCAGCAGCTTGGAAACGGCAGGCCTTGAAGCTTTCTTT.

In the case of this clonotype: The germline gene is not matched at one end of the junction; a read error may be the cause. This rearrangement joins TRBV7-4 to TRBJ1-2; D possibly corresponds to TRBD1 (5 bases). In germline, CDR1 is SGHVT, CDR2 SQSDAQ. CDR3 length: 14 amino acids. DNA of the CDR3: TGTGCCAGCGGCTTCACCTCAGGGCTATCTGGCTACACCTTC. Translated, it gives CASGFTSGLSGYTF.

The CDR3 is CASSVAGGGEEKRTEAFF. Written as DNA, the CDR3 is TGTGCCAGCAGCGTAGCCGGGGGGGGCGAGGAAAAAAGGACTGAAGCTTTCTTT. The chain links TRBV9 to TRBJ1-1; D is perhaps TRBD1 (6 bases). The germline gives CDR1 SGDLS, CDR2 YYNGEE. The V and J ends lost 0 bases and 5 bases respectively, with 23 bases between them. The length of the CDR3 is 18 residues.

Concerning this clonotype itself: One end of the junction does not line up with germline, which may come from a read error. The rearrangement joins TRBV4-1 to TRBJ2-3; 9 positions agree with TRBD2. This CDR3 has 16 residues. Germline loops: CDR1 MGHRA, CDR2 YSYEKL. CDR3: CASTQSGGPTGDTQYF. The CDR3 nucleotides are TGCGCCAGCACCCAAAGCGGGGGGCCGACGGGGGATACGCAGTATTTT.

On this clonotype itself: Relative to the germline gene, one junction end is altered; a read error may explain this. This chain links TRBV20-1 with TRBJ1-2; 10 bases are shared with TRBD1. CDR1 and CDR2 (germline): DFQATT, SNEGSKA (reference sequence). The CDR3 is made up of 19 amino acids. Here the CDR3 DNA reads TGCAGTGCTAGAGATCCGGACAGGGGGAGATTTCGTGATAACTATGGCTGCACCTTC. Its protein is CSARDPDRGRFRDNYGCTF.

The chain couples TRBV7-6 to TRBJ2-5; 8 bases fit TRBD2. The ends lost 4 bases at V and 4 bases at J; junction bases unmatched: 11. The germline V gene has CDR1 SGHVS and CDR2 FNYEAQ. This CDR3 spans 16 amino acids. CDR3 DNA: TGTGCCAGCAGCTCCCGGGGGAGACGGGGGGGAGAGACCCAGTACTTC. It translates to CASSSRGRRGGETQYF.

This chain links TRBV29-1 with TRBJ1-2; a weak D match, TRBD1 (5 bases). V lost 4 bases and J lost 2, with 14 bases in between. The CDR3 covers 14 residues. Germline V CDR1 and CDR2: SQVTM, ANQGSEA. Here the CDR3 DNA reads TGCAGCGTTGTCCAATCGACAGCAAACTATGGCTACACCTTC. Its translation is CSVVQSTANYGYTF.

This clonotype showed up just a few times. The genes are TRBV5-1 and TRBJ2-7, with D possibly being TRBD1 (5 bases). Germline loops: CDR1 SGHRS, CDR2 YFSETQ. The V gene lost 0 bases and the J gene lost 3 bases, with 13 bases spanning the gap. This CDR3 region has 15 residues. CDR3 region: CASSLAQQVDYEQYF. The CDR3 DNA is TGCGCCAGCAGCTTGGCACAACAGGTGGACTACGAGCAGTACTTC.

A few counts support this clonotype. The chain carries TRBV5-1 and TRBJ2-1; D is possibly TRBD2 (6 bases). V gave up 6 bases and J gave up 0 bases, with 13 bases separating them. Germline V gene data show CDR1 as SGHRS and CDR2 as YFSETQ. The CDR3 loop spans 15 amino acids. CDR3: CASNRDSSSYNEQFF. CDR3 sequence (DNA): TGCGCCAGCAATAGGGACTCGAGCTCCTACAATGAGCAGTTCTTC.

The rearrangement links TRBV29-1 to TRBJ2-2, with unresolved D. CDR1 SQVTM and CDR2 ANQGSEA come from the germline V gene. Trimming cost V 5 bases and J 8 bases, with 9 bases left between them. The CDR3 loop spans 11 amino acids. The CDR3 DNA reads as TGCAGCGTTTGGGCCCGAGGGGAGCTGTTTTTT. It yields the protein CSVWARGELFF.

This chain uses TRBV4-2 with TRBJ2-1; the D gene is possibly TRBD1 (5 bases). The V end lost 0 bases, the J end lost 3 bases, and 12 bases lay between the germline ends. From germline, CDR1 is LGHNA and CDR2 YNFKEQ. The length of the CDR3 is 16 residues. Here the CDR3 reads CASSQDPGRIYNEQFF. The CDR3 DNA is TGTGCCAGCAGCCAAGATCCAGGGCGTATCTACAATGAGCAGTTCTTC.

This clonotype appeared a few times. This rearrangement joins TRBV9 to TRBJ1-6; D ambiguous. Between the trimmed V and J ends, which lost 0 bases and 6 bases, there was a span of 4 bases. This CDR3 region has 13 residues. Germline V gives CDR1 SGDLS, CDR2 YYNGEE. CDR3 in amino acids: CASSVETNSPLHF. The CDR3, as DNA: TGTGCCAGCAGCGTAGAAACTAATTCACCCCTCCACTTT.

This clonotype was seen more than once but under ten times. CDR3 sequence: CASRSGTGYRDTQYF. The CDR3 region has the DNA TGTGCCAGCAGATCCGGGACAGGGTATCGTGATACGCAGTATTTT. V is TRBV11-1 and J is TRBJ2-3, with 9 bases lining up with TRBD1. The CDR3 is 15 residues long. The V gene's germline CDR1 is SGHAT and CDR2 FQDESV (reference sequence). V lost 6 bases and J lost 6; bases outside the gene matches: 10.

The CDR3 is CSAREMGLASYEQYF. The DNA of the CDR3 is TGCAGTGCTAGGGAAATGGGACTAGCTTCCTACGAGCAGTACTTC. The chain combines TRBV20-1 with TRBJ2-7; the match to TRBD2 covers 9 bases. CDR3 size: 15 residues. Per the germline V gene, CDR1 is DFQATT and CDR2 is SNEGSKA (reference sequence). V lost 3 bases to trimming and J lost 1 base; unmatched junction nucleotides: 7.